The clone carrying this T cell receptor beta chain turned up a few times. Its antigen is still unknown. Together with a sample-barcoded 5' primer, a J-beta primer mix was included in a second PCR lasting roughly 6 to 12 cycles. Researchers report that each sample yielded at least 2.5 million CDR3-containing paired-end reads. TCRdb re-analysed the 5' RACE reads in MiXCR, keeping a single row per CDR3 protein. The sample records 950,000 to 1,200,000 distinct CDR3 sequences, more than 30% being singletons. CDR1 and CDR2 from the germline V gene are MNHNY and SVGAGI (reference sequence). V lost 7 bases to trimming and J lost 3 bases; unmatched junction nucleotides: 5. The CDR3 contains 14 residues. This entry comes from a study of blood T cells in healthy people across ages. Overall study context: The capture of about one barcoded beta molecule per two T cells was achieved by template switching.

Study results and caveats: Roughly linear declines in TCR beta diversity per million T cells occurred with age.

The chain has TRBV6-6 and TRBJ2-3, with 9 bases matching TRBD1. This sequence originates from a man aged 18 to 29 in good health. The sample was blood. The CDR3 spells CASIGTGSTDTQYF. CDR3 in DNA: TGTGCCAGCATTGGGACAGGGTCAACAGATACGCAGTATTTT.